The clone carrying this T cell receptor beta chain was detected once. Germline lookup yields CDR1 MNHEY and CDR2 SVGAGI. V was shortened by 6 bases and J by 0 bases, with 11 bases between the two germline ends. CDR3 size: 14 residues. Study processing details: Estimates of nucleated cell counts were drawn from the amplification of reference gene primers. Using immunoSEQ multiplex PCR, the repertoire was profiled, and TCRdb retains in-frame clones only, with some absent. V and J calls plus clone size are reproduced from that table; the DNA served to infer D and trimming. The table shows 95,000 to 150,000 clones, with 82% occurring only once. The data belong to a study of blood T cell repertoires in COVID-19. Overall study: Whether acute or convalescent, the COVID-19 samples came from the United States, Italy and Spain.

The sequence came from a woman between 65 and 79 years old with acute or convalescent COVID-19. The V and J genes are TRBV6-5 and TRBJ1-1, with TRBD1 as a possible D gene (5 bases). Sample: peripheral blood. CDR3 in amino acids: CASSLGGVNTEAFF. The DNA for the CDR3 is TGTGCCAGCAGCCTCGGGGGGGTGAACACTGAAGCTTTCTTT.